One TCR beta chain is described in this entry. This record belongs to a study of blood T cell repertoires in COVID-19. Study-wide context: Sites across the United States, Italy and Spain contributed samples from acute and convalescent COVID-19. T cells, B-cell-depleted T cells, or PBMCs supplied cDNA or gDNA.

Trimming took 2 bases from V and 0 from J, leaving 8 bases between them. The germline V gene encodes CDR1 LNHDA and CDR2 SQIVND (reference sequence). The CDR3 is 15 amino acids. In the authors' methods: Estimated nucleated cell counts came from reference gene primer amplification. Assay: immunoSEQ multiplex PCR; the TCRdb copy retains only in-frame clones and omits some. V, J and clone size were drawn from that table, and D and trimming were deduced from the DNA. The repertoire holds approximately 180,000 clones, with around 87% as singletons. This clonotype was obtained from a man in his forties or fifties with active or convalescent COVID-19. The sample comprised peripheral blood. The gene calls are TRBV19 and TRBJ1-5; D unresolved. The CDR3 protein is CASSIRGYSNQPQHF. The CDR3 DNA sequence: TGTGCCAGTAGTATACGAGGTTATAGCAATCAGCCCCAGCATTTT.